The rows below give T cell receptor beta chains drawn from one sample of a study of T cell responses to AZD1222 COVID-19 vaccine. Some clones are missing from TCRdb's copy, which holds only in-frame ones; the method was immunoSEQ multiplex PCR. The sample yields 130,000 or so clones, 93% seen once. Sequenced material: peripheral blood, taken on day 0 of AZD1222 vaccination. Every receptor here comes from an adult in good health. Each CDR3 is given with its conserved first and last residue. D genes are given only for firm matches. Size is stated for part of the rows, as once, few or many counts, or as a class when the clone is expanded.

clone_size	v_call	j_call	d_call	cdr3_nt	cdr3_aa
NA	TRBV6-5	TRBJ1-2	NA	TGTGCCAGCAGAACCCAGGGTACGAGCTATGGCTACACCTTC	CASRTQGTSYGYTF
once	TRBV28	TRBJ1-2	NA	TGTGCCAGCAGTTTCTCCCCCCTGGGGGGCTATGGCTACACCTTC	CASSFSPLGGYGYTF
NA	TRBV7-9	TRBJ1-5	TRBD1	TGTGCCAGCAGTACCGCAGGGGGAGATCAGCCCCAGCATTTT	CASSTAGGDQPQHF
once	TRBV11-2	TRBJ2-7	NA	TGTGCCAGCAGCCACCAGGGGAGCGGTAGCTCCTACGAGCAGTACTTC	CASSHQGSGSSYEQYF
NA	TRBV11-2	TRBJ2-2	TRBD1	TGTGCCAGCAACCTCAGGGGGTCTAACACCGGGGAGCTGTTTTTT	CASNLRGSNTGELFF
NA	TRBV5-1	TRBJ1-5	NA	TGCGCCAGCAGCTTGGATGGGGATCAGCCCCAGCATTTT	CASSLDGDQPQHF
NA	TRBV18	TRBJ1-4	NA	TGTGCCAGCTCACCACCAACAGCGACTAATGAAAAACTGTTTTTT	CASSPPTATNEKLFF
NA	TRBV19	TRBJ1-1	NA	TGTGCCAGTAGTATAGATCCGGGGAGACCCCGCGGTGAAGCTTTCTTT	CASSIDPGRPRGEAFF
NA	TRBV6-5	TRBJ1-2	NA	TGTGCCAGCCAGAGTAATTTTAACTATGGCTACACCTTC	CASQSNFNYGYTF
NA	TRBV27	TRBJ1-3	NA	TGTGCCAGCAGTTTGGGCCGAGGGAACACCATATATTTT	CASSLGRGNTIYF
NA	TRBV11-2	TRBJ2-7	NA	TGTGCCAGCAGCTTATCACAGAACACCTACGAGCAGTACTTC	CASSLSQNTYEQYF
NA	TRBV6-6	TRBJ2-7	NA	TGTGCCAGCAGTCGGGGCGGTGGGAACGAGCAGTACTTC	CASSRGGGNEQYF
NA	TRBV15	TRBJ1-4	NA	TGTGCCACCAGCAGAGCAGCACTTAATGAAAAACTGTTTTTT	CATSRAALNEKLFF
NA	TRBV19	TRBJ1-5	TRBD1	TGTGCCAGTAGTTTTGCAGGGGGCTTGGGAAGCAATCAGCCCCAGCATTTT	CASSFAGGLGSNQPQHF
few	TRBV29-1	TRBJ1-1	NA	TGCAGCGCTAGTCTAGGCGGGGGGACTGAAGCTTTCTTT	CSASLGGGTEAFF
NA	TRBV6-5	TRBJ1-2	NA	TGTGCCAGCAGTTACTTTGGGGGGGGCTACACCTTC	CASSYFGGGYTF
NA	TRBV29-1	TRBJ2-1	TRBD2	TGCAGCGTCTCTAGCGGGAGTGTTGAGCAGTTCTTC	CSVSSGSVEQFF
NA	TRBV28	TRBJ1-3	NA	TGTGCCAGCAGTGGGACTGCTCCGCGCACCATATATTTT	CASSGTAPRTIYF
NA	TRBV6-5	TRBJ2-1	NA	TGTGCCAGCAGTTATGGAGTCAGCTCCTACAATGAGCAGTTCTTC	CASSYGVSSYNEQFF
NA	TRBV5-1	TRBJ1-1	NA	TGCGCCAGCAGCTTGGCTGGGGGGGCGGCGAACACTGAAGCTTTCTTT	CASSLAGGAANTEAFF
NA	TRBV2	TRBJ1-6	NA	TGTGCCAGCAGTGATTTGGGGCCCTTCAATAATTCACCCCTCCACTTT	CASSDLGPFNNSPLHF
NA	TRBV30	TRBJ2-1	NA	TGTGCCTGGAGTGTACGTACTAGATTTATCGGAAATGAGCAGTTCTTC	CAWSVRTRFIGNEQFF
NA	TRBV11-2	TRBJ1-1	NA	TGTGCCAGCAGCCCAGGACTATGGGGAGGGAACACTGAAGCTTTCTTT	CASSPGLWGGNTEAFF
NA	TRBV19	TRBJ1-1	NA	TGTGCCAGTAGTCCCTGGACGGAGATGAACACTGAAGCTTTCTTT	CASSPWTEMNTEAFF
NA	TRBV27	TRBJ1-5	TRBD1	TGTGCCAGCAGGTCCGGGACAGGGCCAATTAGCAATCAGCCCCAGCATTTT	CASRSGTGPISNQPQHF
NA	TRBV6-5	TRBJ1-2	TRBD1	TGTGCCAGCAGGCCCGGGACAGGGGTCGGCTACACCTTC	CASRPGTGVGYTF
NA	TRBV27	TRBJ1-1	NA	TGTGCCAGCAGTCCAAGACCCTCCGGGAACACTGAAGCTTTCTTT	CASSPRPSGNTEAFF
NA	TRBV28	TRBJ1-2	NA	TGTGCCAGCACTCAATCTGGGGAACAGAGCTATGGCTACACCTTC	CASTQSGEQSYGYTF
NA	TRBV30	TRBJ2-2	NA	TGTGCCTGGAGTGTAACAGGGAACACCGGGGAGCTGTTTTTT	CAWSVTGNTGELFF
once	TRBV11-3	TRBJ2-2	NA	TGTGCCAGCAGCGGAAAAAGTTATCCGACCGGGGAGCTGTTTTTT	CASSGKSYPTGELFF
NA	TRBV28	TRBJ1-2	NA	TGTGCCAGCAGTGTCGGAGGGAACTATGGCTACACCTTC	CASSVGGNYGYTF
NA	TRBV28	TRBJ2-2	TRBD1	TGTGCCAGCAGTCTCGGGACAGCCGTGAGCGGGGAGCTGTTTTTT	CASSLGTAVSGELFF
NA	TRBV7-9	TRBJ1-4	NA	TGTGCCAGCAGCCCCGGTAGGACAGATACAACTAATGAAAAACTGTTTTTT	CASSPGRTDTTNEKLFF
NA	TRBV18	TRBJ1-3	NA	TGTGCCAGCTCACTTCCCGGGAGTTCTGGAACCACCATATATTTT	CASSLPGSSGTTIYF
NA	TRBV4-3	TRBJ1-1	TRBD1	TGCGCCAGCAGCCATGACAGGGGGAGGAACACTGAAGCTTTCTTT	CASSHDRGRNTEAFF
NA	TRBV5-5	TRBJ2-2	NA	TGTGCCAGCAGCTTGGGGGACACAGGGTCCGGGGAGCTGTTTTTT	CASSLGDTGSGELFF
NA	TRBV19	TRBJ1-5	NA	TGTGCCAGTACTCTGGCCATTAGCAATCAGCCCCAGCATTTT	CASTLAISNQPQHF
few	TRBV27	TRBJ1-2	NA	TGTGCCAGCAGTTTATACGGGAGTAATGGCTACACCTTC	CASSLYGSNGYTF
NA	TRBV29-1	TRBJ1-4	NA	TGCAGCGTTGGAAGGGATCGAAAACTGTTTTTT	CSVGRDRKLFF
once	TRBV24-1	TRBJ1-2	NA	TGTGCCACCAGTGAAACCTCCCCTACAGGGAACTATGGCTACACCTTC	CATSETSPTGNYGYTF
NA	TRBV7-8	TRBJ2-5	NA	TGTGCCAGCAGCAAATGGGGGGCCGGCCAAGAGACCCAGTACTTC	CASSKWGAGQETQYF
NA	TRBV19	TRBJ1-1	NA	TGTGCCAGTAGTATTCAGTGGGCAGGCCGGAACACTGAAGCTTTCTTT	CASSIQWAGRNTEAFF
NA	TRBV13	TRBJ2-7	TRBD2	TGTGCCAGCAGCCGGGAGGGCCGGTCCTACGAGCAGTACTTC	CASSREGRSYEQYF
NA	TRBV14	TRBJ2-2	TRBD1	TGTGCCAGCAGCCAAGTTCGGGACAGATACACCGGGGAGCTGTTTTTT	CASSQVRDRYTGELFF
NA	TRBV7-6	TRBJ2-1	TRBD2	TGTGCCAGCAGACATAGCGGGAGGGCCAATGAGCAGTTCTTC	CASRHSGRANEQFF
NA	TRBV29-1	TRBJ1-2	TRBD1	TGCAGCGTTGTGGGACAGGGGGCGCGAGGCTACACCTTC	CSVVGQGARGYTF
NA	TRBV4-3	TRBJ2-7	NA	TGCGCCAGCAGCCAGGGGCCTAGTCATACCTACGAGCAGTACTTC	CASSQGPSHTYEQYF
NA	TRBV3-1/TRBV3-2	TRBJ2-1	TRBD2	TGTGCCAGCAGCCTGGGACTAGCGGTTTCCTACAATGAGCAGTTCTTC	CASSLGLAVSYNEQFF
NA	TRBV24-1	TRBJ2-7	NA	TGTGCCACCAGTGACAAGACGCAGGGGAGCCCCTACGAGCAGTACTTC	CATSDKTQGSPYEQYF
NA	TRBV28	TRBJ2-1	TRBD2	TGTGCCAGCAGTCTCGGACTAGCGTCTGTGGATGAGCAGTTCTTC	CASSLGLASVDEQFF
NA	TRBV5-1	TRBJ1-4	NA	TGCGCCAGCAGGCCAGGAACTAATGAAAAACTGTTTTTT	CASRPGTNEKLFF
once	TRBV15	TRBJ1-3	NA	TGTGCCACCAGCAGACAGCTCTCTGGAAACACCATATATTTT	CATSRQLSGNTIYF
NA	TRBV7-2	TRBJ2-7	TRBD2	TGTGCCAGCAGCTTAGCTGCTAGCGGCCAGAGGGAGCAGTACTTC	CASSLAASGQREQYF
once	TRBV28	TRBJ1-5	NA	TGTGCCAGCAGTTGGGAATCCAATCAGCCCCAGCATTTT	CASSWESNQPQHF
NA	TRBV5-1	TRBJ2-1	NA	TGCGCCAGCAGCCCTGGACAGTCCTACAATGAGCAGTTCTTC	CASSPGQSYNEQFF
NA	TRBV5-1	TRBJ1-2	TRBD1	TGCGCCAGCAGCGGGAGACAGGGGGGAAGGCCCAACTATGGCTACACCTTC	CASSGRQGGRPNYGYTF
NA	TRBV6-4	TRBJ1-2	NA	TGTGCCAGCAGTGACGGGGGAGGCTACACCTTC	CASSDGGGYTF